This T cell receptor beta chain is drawn from a study of blood T cells in healthy people across ages. Using a J-beta primer mix together with a sample-barcoded 5' primer, a second PCR was run for about 7 to 12 cycles. MiXCR, applied by TCRdb to the 5' RACE reads, yields one record per CDR3 protein. The repertoire includes 1.5 million or so distinct CDR3 sequences, about 43% of them detected once, and 7.9% sits in the top ten. General study results and limits: In long-lived donors, naive CD4+ cell counts and diversity exceeded those of aged donors.

On this clonotype: Its antigen is currently unknown.

The germline V and J ends were trimmed by 1 base and 4 bases, with 13 bases remaining between them. This CDR3 is 16 amino acids long. Germline V CDR1 and CDR2: MNHNS, SASEGT. Source material: blood. The sequence came from a woman between 18 and 30 years old in good health. The rearrangement joins TRBV6-1 to TRBJ2-2; TRBD2 is a possible D gene (7 bases). This CDR3 is CASSEVGGALTGELFF. CDR3 DNA sequence: TGTGCCAGCAGTGAAGTTGGGGGGGCTCTCACCGGGGAGCTGTTTTTT.